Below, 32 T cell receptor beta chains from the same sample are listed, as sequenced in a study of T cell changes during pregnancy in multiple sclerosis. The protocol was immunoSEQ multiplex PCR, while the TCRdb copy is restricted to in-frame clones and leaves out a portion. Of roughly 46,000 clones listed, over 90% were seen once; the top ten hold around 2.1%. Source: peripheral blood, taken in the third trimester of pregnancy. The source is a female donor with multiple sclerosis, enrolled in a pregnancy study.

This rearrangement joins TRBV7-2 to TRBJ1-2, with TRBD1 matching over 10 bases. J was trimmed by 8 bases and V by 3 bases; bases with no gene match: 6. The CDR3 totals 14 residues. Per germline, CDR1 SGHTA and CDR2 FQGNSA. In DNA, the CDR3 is TGTGCCAGCAGCTTTAAGGGACAGGGGAACGGCTACACCTTC. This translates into CASSFKGQGNGYTF.

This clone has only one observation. The CDR3 is CASSMRLAENTGELFF. In nucleotides, the CDR3 is TGTGCCAGTAGTATGAGACTAGCGGAAAACACCGGGGAGCTGTTTTTT. The chain joins TRBV19 to TRBJ2-2; 9 bases align to TRBD2. From germline, CDR1 is LNHDA and CDR2 SQIVND (reference sequence). The CDR3 consists of 16 residues. With V trimmed by 3 bases and J by 2 bases, 4 bases remained unmatched.

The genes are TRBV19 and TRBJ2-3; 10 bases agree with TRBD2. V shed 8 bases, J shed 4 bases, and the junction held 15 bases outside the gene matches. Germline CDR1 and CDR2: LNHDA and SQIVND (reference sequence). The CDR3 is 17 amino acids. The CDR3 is CASPGLAAPWGADTQYF. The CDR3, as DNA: TGTGCCAGTCCCGGACTAGCGGCCCCCTGGGGCGCAGATACGCAGTATTTT.

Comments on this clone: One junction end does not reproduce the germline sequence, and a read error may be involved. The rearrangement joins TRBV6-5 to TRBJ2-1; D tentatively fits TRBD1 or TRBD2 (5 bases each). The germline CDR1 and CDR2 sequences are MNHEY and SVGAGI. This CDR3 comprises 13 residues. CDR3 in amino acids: CASSDSGRDEQFF. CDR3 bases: TGTGCCAGCAGTGACTCAGGGCGGGATGAGCAGTTCTTC.

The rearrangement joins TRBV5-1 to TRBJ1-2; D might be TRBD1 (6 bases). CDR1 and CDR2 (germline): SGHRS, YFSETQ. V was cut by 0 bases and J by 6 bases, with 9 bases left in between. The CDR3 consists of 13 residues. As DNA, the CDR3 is TGCGCCAGCAGCTTGGTTCCAGGGGATGGCTACACCTTC. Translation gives CASSLVPGDGYTF.

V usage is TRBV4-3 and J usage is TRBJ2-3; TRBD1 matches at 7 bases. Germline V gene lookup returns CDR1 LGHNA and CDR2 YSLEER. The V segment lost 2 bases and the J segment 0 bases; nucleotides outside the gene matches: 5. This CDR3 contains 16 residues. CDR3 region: CASSQTGAASTDTQYF. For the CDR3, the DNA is TGCGCCAGCAGCCAAACAGGGGCAGCTAGCACAGATACGCAGTATTTT.

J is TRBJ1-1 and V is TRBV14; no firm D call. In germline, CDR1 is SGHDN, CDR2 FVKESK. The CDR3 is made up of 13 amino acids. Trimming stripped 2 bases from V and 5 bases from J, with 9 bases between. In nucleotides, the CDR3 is TGTGCCAGCAGCCAATACCAGGCGACTGAAGCTTTCTTT. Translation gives CASSQYQATEAFF.

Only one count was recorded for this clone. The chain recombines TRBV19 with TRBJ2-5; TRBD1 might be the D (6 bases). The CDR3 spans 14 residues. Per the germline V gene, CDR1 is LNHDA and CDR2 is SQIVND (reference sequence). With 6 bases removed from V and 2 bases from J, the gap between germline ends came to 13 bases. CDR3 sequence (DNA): TGTGCCAGTAGGCTTTTGACAGGTCAAGAGACCCAGTACTTC. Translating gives CASRLLTGQETQYF.

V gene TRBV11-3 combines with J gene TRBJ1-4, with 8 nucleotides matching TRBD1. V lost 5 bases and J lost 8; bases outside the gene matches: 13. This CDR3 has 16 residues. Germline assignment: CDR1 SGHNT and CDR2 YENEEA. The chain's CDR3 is CASSTYGQGGGEKLFF. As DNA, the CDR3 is TGTGCCAGCAGCACGTATGGACAGGGCGGAGGGGAAAAACTGTTTTTT.

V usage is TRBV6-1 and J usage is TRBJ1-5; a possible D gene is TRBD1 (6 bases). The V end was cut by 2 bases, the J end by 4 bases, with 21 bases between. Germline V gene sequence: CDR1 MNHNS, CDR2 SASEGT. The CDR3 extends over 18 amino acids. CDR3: CASSERGWGGAENQPQHF. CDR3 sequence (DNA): TGTGCCAGCAGTGAACGTGGGTGGGGGGGGGCGGAAAATCAGCCCCAGCATTTT.

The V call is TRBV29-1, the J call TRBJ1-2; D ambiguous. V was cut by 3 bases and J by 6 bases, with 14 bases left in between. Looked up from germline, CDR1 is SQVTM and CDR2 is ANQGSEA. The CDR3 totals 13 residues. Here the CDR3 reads CSVDRGKIDGYTF. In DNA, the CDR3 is TGCAGCGTTGACCGGGGAAAGATAGATGGCTACACCTTC.

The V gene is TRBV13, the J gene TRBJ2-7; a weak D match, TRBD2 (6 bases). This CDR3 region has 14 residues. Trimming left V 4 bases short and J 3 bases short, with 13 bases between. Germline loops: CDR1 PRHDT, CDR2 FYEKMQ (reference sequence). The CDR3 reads CASSSRRDFYEQYF. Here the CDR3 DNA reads TGTGCCAGCAGCTCCCGCCGGGACTTCTACGAGCAGTACTTC.

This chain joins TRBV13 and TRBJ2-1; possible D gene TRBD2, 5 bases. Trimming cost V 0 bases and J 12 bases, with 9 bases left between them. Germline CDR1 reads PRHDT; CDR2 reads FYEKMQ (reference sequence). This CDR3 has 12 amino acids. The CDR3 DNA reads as TGTGCCAGCAGCTTAGGAACGGGAAGGCAGTTCTTC. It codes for CASSLGTGRQFF.

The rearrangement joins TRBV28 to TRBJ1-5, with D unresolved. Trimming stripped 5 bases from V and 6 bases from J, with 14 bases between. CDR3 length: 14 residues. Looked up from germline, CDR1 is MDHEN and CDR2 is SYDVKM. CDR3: CASSPGLVAQPQHF. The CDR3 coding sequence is TGTGCCAGCAGTCCCGGACTTGTCGCTCAGCCCCAGCATTTT.

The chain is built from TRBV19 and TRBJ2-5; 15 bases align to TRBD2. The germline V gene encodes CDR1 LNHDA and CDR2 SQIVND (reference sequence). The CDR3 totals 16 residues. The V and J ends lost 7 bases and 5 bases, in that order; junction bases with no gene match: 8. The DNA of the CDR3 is TGTGCCAGTACCACGGGACTAGCGGGAGGTCTTGAGACCCAGTACTTC. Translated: CASTTGLAGGLETQYF.

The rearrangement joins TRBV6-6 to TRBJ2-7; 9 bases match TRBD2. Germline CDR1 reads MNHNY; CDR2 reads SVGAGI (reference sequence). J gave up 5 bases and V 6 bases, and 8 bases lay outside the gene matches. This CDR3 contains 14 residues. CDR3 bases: TGTGCCAGCAGAGGTAGCGGGAGACTCCACGAGCAGTACTTC. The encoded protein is CASRGSGRLHEQYF.

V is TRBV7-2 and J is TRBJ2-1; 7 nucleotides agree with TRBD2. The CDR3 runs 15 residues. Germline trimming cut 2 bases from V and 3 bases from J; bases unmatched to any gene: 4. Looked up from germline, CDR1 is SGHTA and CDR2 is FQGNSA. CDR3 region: CASSLTGRHYNEQFF. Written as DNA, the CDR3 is TGTGCCAGCAGCTTAACCGGGAGGCACTACAATGAGCAGTTCTTC. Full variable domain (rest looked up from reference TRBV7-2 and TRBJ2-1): GAGVSQSPSNKVTEKGKDVELRCDPISGHTALYWYRQSLGQGLEFLIYFQGNSAPDKSGLPSDRFSAERTGGSVSTLTIQRTQQEDSAVYLCASSLTGRHYNEQFFGPGTRLTVL.

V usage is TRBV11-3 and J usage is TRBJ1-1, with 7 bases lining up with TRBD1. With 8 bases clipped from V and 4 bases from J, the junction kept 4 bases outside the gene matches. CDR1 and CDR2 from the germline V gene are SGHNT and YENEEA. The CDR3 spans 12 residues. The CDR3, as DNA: TGTGCCAGCCGCGGGACAGTCACTGAAGCTTTCTTT. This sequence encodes CASRGTVTEAFF.

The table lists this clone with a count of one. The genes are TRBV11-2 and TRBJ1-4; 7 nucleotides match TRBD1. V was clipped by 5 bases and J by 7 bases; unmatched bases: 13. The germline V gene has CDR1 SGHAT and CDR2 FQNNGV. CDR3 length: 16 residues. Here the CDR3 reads CASSNRGRRGSEKLFF. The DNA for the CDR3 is TGTGCCAGCAGCAACAGGGGCCGTAGGGGTAGTGAAAAACTGTTTTTT.

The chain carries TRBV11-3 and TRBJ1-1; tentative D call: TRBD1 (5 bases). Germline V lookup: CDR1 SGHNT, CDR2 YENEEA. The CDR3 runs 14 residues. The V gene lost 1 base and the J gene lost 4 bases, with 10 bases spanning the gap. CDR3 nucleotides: TGTGCCAGCAGCTTAGGTCGGGGGACCACTGAAGCTTTCTTT. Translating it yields CASSLGRGTTEAFF.

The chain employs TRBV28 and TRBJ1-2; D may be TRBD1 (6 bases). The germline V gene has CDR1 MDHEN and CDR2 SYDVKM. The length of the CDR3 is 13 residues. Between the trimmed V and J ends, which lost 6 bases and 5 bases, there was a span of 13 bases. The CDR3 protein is CASSPDRSYGYTF. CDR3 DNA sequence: TGTGCCAGCAGCCCCGACAGGAGTTATGGCTACACCTTC.

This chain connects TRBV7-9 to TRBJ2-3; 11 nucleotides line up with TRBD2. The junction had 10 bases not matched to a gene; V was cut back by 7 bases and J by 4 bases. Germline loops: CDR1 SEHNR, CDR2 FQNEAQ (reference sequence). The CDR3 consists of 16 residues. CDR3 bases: TGTGCCAGCAACCTCCTGACTAGCGGGATTGCAGATACGCAGTATTTT. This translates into CASNLLTSGIADTQYF.

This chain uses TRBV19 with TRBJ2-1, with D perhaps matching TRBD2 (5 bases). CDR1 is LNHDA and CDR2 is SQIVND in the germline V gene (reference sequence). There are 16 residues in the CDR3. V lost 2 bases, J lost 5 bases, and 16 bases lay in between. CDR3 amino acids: CASSIRASTPDNEQFF. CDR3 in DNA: TGTGCCAGTAGTATAAGAGCTAGCACCCCCGACAATGAGCAGTTCTTC.

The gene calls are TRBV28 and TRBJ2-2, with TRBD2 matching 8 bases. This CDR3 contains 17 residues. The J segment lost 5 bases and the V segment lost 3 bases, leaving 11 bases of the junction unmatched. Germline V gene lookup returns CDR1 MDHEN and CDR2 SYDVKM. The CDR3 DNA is TGTGCCAGCAGTTTCCGACTGAGCGGGAGTGGGACCGGGGAGCTGTTTTTT. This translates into CASSFRLSGSGTGELFF. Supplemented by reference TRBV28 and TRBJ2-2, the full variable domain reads DVKVTQSSRYLVKRTGEKVFLECVQDMDHENMFWYRQDPGLGLRLIYFSYDVKMKEKGDIPEGYSVSREKKERFSLILESASTNQTSMYLCASSFRLSGSGTGELFFGEGSRLTVL.

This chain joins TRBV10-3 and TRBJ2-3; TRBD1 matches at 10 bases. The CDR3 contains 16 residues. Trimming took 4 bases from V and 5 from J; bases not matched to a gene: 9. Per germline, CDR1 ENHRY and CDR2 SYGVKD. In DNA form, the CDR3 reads TGTGCCATCAGTGGGGGGACAGGGGATCCTGGAGATACGCAGTATTTT. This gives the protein CAISGGTGDPGDTQYF.

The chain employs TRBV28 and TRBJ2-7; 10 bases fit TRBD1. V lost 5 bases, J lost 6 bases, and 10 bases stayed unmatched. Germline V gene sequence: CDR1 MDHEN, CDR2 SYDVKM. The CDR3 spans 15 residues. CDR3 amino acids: CASSPRQGAASEQYF. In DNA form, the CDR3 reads TGTGCCAGCAGTCCGCGACAGGGGGCAGCAAGCGAGCAGTACTTC.

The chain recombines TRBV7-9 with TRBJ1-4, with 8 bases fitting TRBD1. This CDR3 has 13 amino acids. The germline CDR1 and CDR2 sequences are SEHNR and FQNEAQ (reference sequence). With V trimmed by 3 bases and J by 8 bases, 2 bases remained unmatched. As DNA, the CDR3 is TGTGCCAGCAGCTTCCGGACAGGGGAAAAACTGTTTTTT. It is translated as CASSFRTGEKLFF. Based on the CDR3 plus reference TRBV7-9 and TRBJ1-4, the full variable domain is DTGVSQNPRHKITKRGQNVTFRCDPISEHNRLYWYRQTLGQGPEFLTYFQNEAQLEKSRLLSDRFSAERPKGSFSTLEIQRTEQGDSAMYLCASSFRTGEKLFFGSGTQLSVL.

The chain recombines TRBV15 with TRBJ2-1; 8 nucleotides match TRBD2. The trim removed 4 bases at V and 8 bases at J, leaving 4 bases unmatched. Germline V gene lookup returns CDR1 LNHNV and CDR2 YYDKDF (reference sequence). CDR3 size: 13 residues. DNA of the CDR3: TGTGCCACCAGCAAGCGGGAGCTCCATGAGCAGTTCTTC. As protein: CATSKRELHEQFF.

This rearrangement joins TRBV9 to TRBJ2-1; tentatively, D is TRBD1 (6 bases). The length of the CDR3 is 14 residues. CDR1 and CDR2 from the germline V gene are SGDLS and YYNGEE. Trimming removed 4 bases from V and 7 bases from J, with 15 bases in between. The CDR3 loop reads CASSPVRGYNEQFF. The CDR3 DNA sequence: TGTGCCAGCAGCCCCGTGAGGGGGTATAATGAGCAGTTCTTC.

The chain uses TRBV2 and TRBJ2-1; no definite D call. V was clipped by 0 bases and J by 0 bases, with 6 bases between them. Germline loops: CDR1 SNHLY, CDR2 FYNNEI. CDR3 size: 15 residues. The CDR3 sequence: CASSEAASSYNEQFF. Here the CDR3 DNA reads TGTGCCAGCAGTGAAGCAGCGAGCTCCTACAATGAGCAGTTCTTC.

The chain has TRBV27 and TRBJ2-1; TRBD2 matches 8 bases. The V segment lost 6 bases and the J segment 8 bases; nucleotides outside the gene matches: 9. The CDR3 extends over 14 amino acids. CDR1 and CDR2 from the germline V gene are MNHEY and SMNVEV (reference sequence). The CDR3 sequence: CASSQLAAGYEQFF. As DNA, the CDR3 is TGTGCCAGCAGCCAACTAGCGGCTGGGTATGAGCAGTTCTTC.

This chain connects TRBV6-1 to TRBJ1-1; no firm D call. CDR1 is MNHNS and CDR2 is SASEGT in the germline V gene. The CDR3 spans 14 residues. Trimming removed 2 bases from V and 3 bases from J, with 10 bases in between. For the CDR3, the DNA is TGTGCCAGCAGTGAATTCGTAGGAGACACTGAAGCTTTCTTT. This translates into CASSEFVGDTEAFF.